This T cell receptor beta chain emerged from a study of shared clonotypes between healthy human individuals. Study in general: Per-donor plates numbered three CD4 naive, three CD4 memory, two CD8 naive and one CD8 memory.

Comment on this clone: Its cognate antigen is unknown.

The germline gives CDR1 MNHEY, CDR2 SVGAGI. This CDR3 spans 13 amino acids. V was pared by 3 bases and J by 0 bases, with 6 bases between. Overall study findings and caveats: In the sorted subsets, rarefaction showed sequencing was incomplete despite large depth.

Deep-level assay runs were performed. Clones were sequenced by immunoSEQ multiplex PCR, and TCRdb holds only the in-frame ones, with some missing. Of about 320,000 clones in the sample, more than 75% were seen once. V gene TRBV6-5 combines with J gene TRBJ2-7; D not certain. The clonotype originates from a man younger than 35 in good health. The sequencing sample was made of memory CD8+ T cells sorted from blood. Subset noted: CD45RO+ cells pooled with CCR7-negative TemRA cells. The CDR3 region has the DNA TGTGCCAGCAGTTATCTCCCCTCCTACGAGCAGTACTTC. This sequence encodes CASSYLPSYEQYF.